The next 19 T cell receptor beta chains were all read from a single sample in a study of post-analysis software for immune sequencing data. Points from the study as a whole: With TRBV5-6, TRBV5-1 and TRBV20-1 included, roughly five TRBV segments were more frequent in patients than in controls.

No cognate antigen is known for these TCRs. Sequencing libraries made from TCR beta cDNA carried unique molecular identifiers. TCRdb fed the PCR reads into MiXCR, producing one record per CDR3 protein. The top ten hold 9% to 13% of the sample, which has about half a million distinct CDR3 sequences, 40% to 55% seen once. Material for sequencing was blood. Receptors originate from a girl between 10 and 17 years old with multiple sclerosis.

This chain joins TRBV11-2 and TRBJ2-1; TRBD1 or TRBD2 may be the D gene (5 bases each). Germline CDR1 is SGHAT and CDR2 is FQNNGV. The length of the CDR3 is 13 residues. V was pared by 4 bases and J by 6 bases, with 10 bases between. CDR3 amino acids: CASSSGDGNEQFF. As DNA, the CDR3 is TGTGCCAGCAGCTCTGGGGACGGCAATGAGCAGTTCTTC.

The chain links TRBV4-3 to TRBJ2-3; D unresolved. V was shortened by 2 bases and J by 12 bases, with 18 bases between the two germline ends. Germline V lookup: CDR1 LGHNA, CDR2 YSLEER. This CDR3 region has 14 residues. In DNA form, the CDR3 reads TGCGCCAGCAGCCAAAAGTTCGGGCTTCCCCTTCAGTATTTT. Translating it yields CASSQKFGLPLQYF.

This clonotype was counted between two and nine times. The rearrangement links TRBV4-2 to TRBJ2-7, with D maybe TRBD2 (5 bases). Germline V gives CDR1 LGHNA, CDR2 YNFKEQ. The CDR3 is made up of 14 amino acids. V lost 5 bases and J 3 bases, leaving 14 bases between the germline ends. Here the CDR3 DNA reads TGTGCCAGCAGCGCCCCGGACGGGATCTACGAGCAGTACTTC. Translation: CASSAPDGIYEQYF.

CDR3 nucleotides: TGTGCCAGCAGTAAAGACAGGGGTAGCGATGAGCAGTTCTTC. This sequence encodes CASSKDRGSDEQFF. This chain uses TRBV6-4 with TRBJ2-1; 8 bases align to TRBD1. CDR3 length: 14 amino acids. Losses at the gene ends were 5 bases for V and 8 bases for J; bases not matched to a gene: 8. The germline gives CDR1 MRHNA, CDR2 SNTAGT.

The V call is TRBV10-3, the J call TRBJ2-5; TRBD1 matches at 7 bases. With the DNA end fitting TRBJ2-7 better, the J assignment may be wrong. CDR1 is ENHRY and CDR2 is SYGVKD in the germline V gene. There are 17 residues in the CDR3. CDR3 nucleotides: TGTGCCATCAGTGAGTCTTCTCTCGGACAGGTAGCCTACGAGCAGTACTTC. Translating gives CAISESSLGQVAYEQYF.

This chain joins TRBV6-5 and TRBJ2-5, with TRBD2 as a possible D gene (5 bases). Germline values: CDR1 MNHEY, CDR2 SVGAGI. The ends were cut back, 0 bases at V and 2 bases at J, with 10 bases in the middle. The length of the CDR3 is 15 residues. CDR3 nucleotides: TGTGCCAGCAGTTACTCCGGGAAGATGCAAGAGACCCAGTACTTC. Protein product: CASSYSGKMQETQYF.

The chain employs TRBV4-1 and TRBJ1-4; 9 nucleotides line up with TRBD1. The CDR3 contains 16 residues. Per germline, CDR1 MGHRA and CDR2 YSYEKL. After removal of 3 bases from V and 4 bases from J, the junction contained 6 bases not matched to a gene. The CDR3 is CASSQDQGQGNEKLFF. As DNA, the CDR3 is TGCGCCAGCAGCCAGGACCAGGGACAGGGTAATGAAAAACTGTTTTTT.

A few counts support this clonotype. This chain links TRBV4-2 with TRBJ1-2; tentatively, D is TRBD1 (6 bases). Deletions cut 0 bases from V and 5 bases from J, with 10 bases between. Germline assignment: CDR1 LGHNA and CDR2 YNFKEQ. CDR3 size: 14 residues. The CDR3 here is CASSQERTAYGYTF. CDR3 nucleotides: TGTGCCAGCAGCCAAGAGAGGACAGCTTATGGCTACACCTTC.

This clonotype has a handful of counts. The J gene is TRBJ2-7, the V gene TRBV30, with TRBD2 as a possible D gene (6 bases). The CDR3 is made up of 13 amino acids. Germline V gene lookup returns CDR1 GTSNPN and CDR2 SVGIG (reference sequence). Between the trimmed V and J ends, which lost 3 bases and 0 bases, there was a span of 9 bases. CDR3 loop: CAWSPTSSYEQYF. The CDR3, as DNA: TGTGCCTGGAGCCCGACTAGCTCCTACGAGCAGTACTTC.

The table lists this clonotype with a few counts. CDR3 bases: TGCGCCAGCAGCTTGGCCACACACAGAGAGACCCAGTACTTC. Its translation is CASSLATHRETQYF. The chain joins TRBV5-1 to TRBJ2-5, with D unresolved. V was cut by 0 bases and J by 4 bases, with 10 bases left in between. Germline V gene lookup returns CDR1 SGHRS and CDR2 YFSETQ. The length of the CDR3 is 14 residues.

As regards this clonotype: This may be a read error, as it is one base from a much larger clone. The CDR3 nucleotides are TGTGCCAGCAGTGTGTCGCCTCGGAGTACGGAGACCCAGTACTTC. Its translation: CASSVSPRSTETQYF. The chain uses TRBV28 and TRBJ2-5; no clear D. Germline CDR1 reads MDHEN; CDR2 reads SYDVKM. The CDR3 runs 15 residues. V was trimmed by 5 bases and J by 5 bases, leaving 18 bases between them.

V gene TRBV7-3 combines with J gene TRBJ2-1, with TRBD2 as a possible D gene (5 bases). The CDR3 consists of 12 residues. Trimming removed 4 bases from V and 9 bases from J, with 10 bases in between. The germline V gene encodes CDR1 SGHTA and CDR2 FQGTGA. CDR3 DNA sequence: TGTGCCAGCAGCTCCCAAGAGGGTGAGCAGTTCTTC. Translating gives CASSSQEGEQFF.

This chain links TRBV7-2 with TRBJ2-7; 9 bases are a match to TRBD1. Germline-derived CDR1 and CDR2 are SGHTA and FQGNSA. Losses at the gene ends were 5 bases for V and 2 bases for J; bases not matched to a gene: 4. The length of the CDR3 is 14 residues. The DNA for the CDR3 is TGTGCCAGCAGCCTTAGGGACAGGGCCTACGAGCAGTACTTC. Its translation: CASSLRDRAYEQYF.

The chain uses TRBV7-2 and TRBJ1-1; D is perhaps TRBD1 (5 bases). Germline lookup yields CDR1 SGHTA and CDR2 FQGNSA. The CDR3 covers 15 residues. Trimming left V 7 bases short and J 1 base short, with 16 bases between. DNA of the CDR3: TGTGCCAGCACCTCGTGGGGGGGAGAGAACACTGAAGCTTTCTTT. The encoded protein is CASTSWGGENTEAFF.

The chain combines TRBV5-6 with TRBJ2-1; D is perhaps TRBD2 (5 bases). CDR3 length equals 16 residues. Germline CDR1 SGHDT, CDR2 YYEEEE. The germline V and J ends were trimmed by 1 base and 6 bases, with 17 bases remaining between them. The CDR3: CASSLYDGGGGNEQFF. The CDR3 bases are TGTGCCAGCAGCTTGTACGACGGCGGAGGCGGCAATGAGCAGTTCTTC. The entire variable domain, with the rest obtained from reference TRBV5-6 and TRBJ2-1, is as follows: DAGVTQSPTHLIKTRGQQVTLRCSPKSGHDTVSWYQQALGQGPQFIFQYYEEEERQRGNFPDRFSGHQFPNYSSELNVNALLLGDSALYLCASSLYDGGGGNEQFFGPGTRLTVL.

This clonotype was picked up a small number of times. The CDR3 reads CASKGQTYEQYF. The DNA for the CDR3 is TGTGCCAGCAAGGGACAGACCTACGAGCAGTACTTC. This chain connects TRBV2 to TRBJ2-7; the match to TRBD1 covers 7 bases. The CDR3 is 12 residues long. Germline trimming cut 7 bases from V and 2 bases from J; bases unmatched to any gene: 2. CDR1 and CDR2 from the germline V gene are SNHLY and FYNNEI.

The CDR3, as DNA: TGTGCCAGCAGCCAGGCCCCGAGCTTAGAGCAGTTCTTC. Translating gives CASSQAPSLEQFF. V gene TRBV7-8 combines with J gene TRBJ2-1; D ambiguous. Trimming cost V 5 bases and J 10 bases, with 15 bases left between them. From germline, CDR1 is SGHVS and CDR2 FQNEAQ. The CDR3 spans 13 residues.

V usage is TRBV5-1 and J usage is TRBJ2-1, with a weak D call TRBD2 (6 bases). Trimming stripped 1 base from V and 10 bases from J, with 21 bases between. Germline V lookup: CDR1 SGHRS, CDR2 YFSETQ. This CDR3 spans 16 amino acids. CDR3 loop: CASSLNGGLQEGEQFF. For the CDR3, the DNA is TGCGCCAGCAGCTTGAACGGGGGACTCCAAGAAGGCGAGCAGTTCTTC.

The chain has TRBV5-1 and TRBJ1-1; TRBD1 matches 8 bases. Germline values: CDR1 SGHRS, CDR2 YFSETQ. The CDR3 contains 14 residues. V gave up 4 bases and J gave up 2 bases; unmatched junction bases: 4. CDR3 bases: TGCGCCAGCAGCCGGACAGGGCCTAACACTGAAGCTTTCTTT. Its translation: CASSRTGPNTEAFF.